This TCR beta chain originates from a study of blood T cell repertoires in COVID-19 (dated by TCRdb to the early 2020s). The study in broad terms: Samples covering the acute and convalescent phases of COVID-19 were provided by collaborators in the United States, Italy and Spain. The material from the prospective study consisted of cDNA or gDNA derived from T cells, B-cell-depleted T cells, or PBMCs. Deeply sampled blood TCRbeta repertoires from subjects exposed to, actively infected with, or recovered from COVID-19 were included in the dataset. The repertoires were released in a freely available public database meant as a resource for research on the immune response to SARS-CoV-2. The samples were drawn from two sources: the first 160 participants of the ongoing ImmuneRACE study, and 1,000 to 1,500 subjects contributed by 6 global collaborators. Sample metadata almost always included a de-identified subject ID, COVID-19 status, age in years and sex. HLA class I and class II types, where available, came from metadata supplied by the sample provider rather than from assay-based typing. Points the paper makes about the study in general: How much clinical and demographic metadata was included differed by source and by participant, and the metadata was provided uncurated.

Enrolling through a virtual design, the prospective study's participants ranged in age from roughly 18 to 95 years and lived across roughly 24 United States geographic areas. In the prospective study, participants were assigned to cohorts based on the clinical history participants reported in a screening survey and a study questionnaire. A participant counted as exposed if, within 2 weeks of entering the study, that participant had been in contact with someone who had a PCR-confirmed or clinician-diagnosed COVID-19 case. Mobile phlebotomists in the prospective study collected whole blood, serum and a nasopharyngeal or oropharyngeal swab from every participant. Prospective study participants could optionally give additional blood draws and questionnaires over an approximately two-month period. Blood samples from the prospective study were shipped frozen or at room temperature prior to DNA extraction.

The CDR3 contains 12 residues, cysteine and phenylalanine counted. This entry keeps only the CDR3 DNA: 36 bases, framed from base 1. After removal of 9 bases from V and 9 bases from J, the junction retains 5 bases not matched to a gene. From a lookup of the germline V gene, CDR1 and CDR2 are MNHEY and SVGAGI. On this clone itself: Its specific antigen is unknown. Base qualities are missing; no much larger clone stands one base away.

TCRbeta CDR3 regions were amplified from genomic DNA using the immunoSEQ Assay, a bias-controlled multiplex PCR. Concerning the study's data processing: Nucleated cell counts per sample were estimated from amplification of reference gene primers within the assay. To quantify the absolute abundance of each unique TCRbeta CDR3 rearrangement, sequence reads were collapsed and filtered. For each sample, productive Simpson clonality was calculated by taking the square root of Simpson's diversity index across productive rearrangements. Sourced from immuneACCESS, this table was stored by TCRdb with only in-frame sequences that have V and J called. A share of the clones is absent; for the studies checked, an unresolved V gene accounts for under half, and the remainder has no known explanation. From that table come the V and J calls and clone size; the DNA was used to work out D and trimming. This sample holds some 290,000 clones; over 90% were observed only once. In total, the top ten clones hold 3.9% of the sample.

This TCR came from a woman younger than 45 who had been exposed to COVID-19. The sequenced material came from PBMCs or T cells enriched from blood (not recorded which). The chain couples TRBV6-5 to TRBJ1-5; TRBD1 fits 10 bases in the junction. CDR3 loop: CASSTGGLPQHF. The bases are TGTGCCAGTTCGACAGGGGGCCTGCCCCAGCATTTT.